Listed below are T cell receptor beta chains from one sample, sequenced in a study of neurological immune-mediated disorders. TCRdb re-called the 5' RACE reads with MiXCR, one entry per CDR3 protein. Of 50,000 to 75,000 distinct CDR3 sequences in the sample, about an eighth were seen once. The source material was PBMCs. These receptor sequences come from a woman in her fifties or sixties with HTLV-1-associated myelopathy (HAM/TSP). Both conserved end residues are part of each CDR3. The D gene is left open where the match is weak. Clone size, where shown, is once, few, many, or a class for clones that have expanded.

clone size	V gene	D gene	J gene	CDR3 protein	CDR3 DNA
many	TRBV7-3	TRBD2	TRBJ2-3	CASSFGGRATDTQYF	TGTGCCAGCAGCTTCGGCGGGAGGGCTACAGATACGCAGTATTTT
many	TRBV5-1	NA	TRBJ2-2	CASSFPLRGTGELFF	TGCGCCAGCAGCTTCCCCCTTAGGGGCACCGGGGAGCTGTTTTTT
many	TRBV12-3/TRBV12-4	TRBD1	TRBJ1-2	CASSLGQLNNYGYTF	TGTGCCAGCAGTTTGGGACAGCTAAATAACTATGGCTACACCTTC
many	TRBV29-1	NA	TRBJ2-3	CSVEDGAGSTDTQYF	TGCAGCGTTGAAGACGGGGCGGGGAGCACAGATACGCAGTATTTT
many	TRBV5-1	TRBD1	TRBJ2-3	CASSLGDSTRTQYF	TGCGCCAGCAGCTTAGGGGACAGTACCCGTACGCAGTATTTT
many	TRBV5-4	NA	TRBJ2-1	CASSLETGSYNEQFF	TGTGCCAGCAGCTTGGAGACAGGATCCTACAATGAGCAGTTCTTC
many	TRBV5-1	NA	TRBJ2-3	CASSILKGADTQYF	TGCGCCAGCAGCATCCTTAAGGGCGCAGATACGCAGTATTTT
once	TRBV12-3/TRBV12-4	NA	TRBJ2-1	CASSFLGGNEQFF	TGTGCCAGCAGTTTTTTAGGGGGGAATGAGCAGTTCTTC
many	TRBV5-6	TRBD1	TRBJ2-7	CASSWTGTGVVDEQYF	TGTGCCAGCAGCTGGACCGGGACAGGGGTCGTTGACGAGCAGTACTTC
many	TRBV7-8	NA	TRBJ2-5	CASSLAWGDETQYF	TGTGCCAGCAGCTTGGCGTGGGGAGATGAGACCCAGTACTTC
many	TRBV4-2	NA	TRBJ1-2	CASSQDGGARDGYTF	TGTGCCAGCAGCCAAGATGGGGGGGCTCGAGATGGCTACACCTTC
many	TRBV20-1	NA	TRBJ1-2	CSALDRDLRGYGYTF	TGCAGTGCTCTCGACCGGGACCTAAGGGGCTATGGCTACACCTTC
NA	TRBV12-3/TRBV12-4	TRBD2	TRBJ2-2	CASSSPLAGGQNGELFF	TGTGCCAGCAGTTCCCCACTAGCGGGAGGGCAAAACGGGGAGCTGTTTTTT
many	TRBV6-1	TRBD2	TRBJ2-1	CASFLAGGRNEQFF	TGTGCCAGCTTCTTAGCGGGAGGTCGGAATGAGCAGTTCTTC
many	TRBV12-3/TRBV12-4	TRBD1	TRBJ2-2	CASSLPGQGAGELFF	TGTGCCAGCAGTTTACCGGGACAGGGTGCCGGGGAGCTGTTTTTT
many	TRBV6-5	TRBD1	TRBJ1-4	CASSWKQGAGEKLFF	TGTGCCAGCAGTTGGAAACAGGGGGCCGGGGAAAAACTGTTTTTT
many	TRBV15	NA	TRBJ2-6	CATSDHDYSGANVLTF	TGTGCCACCAGCGATCACGACTACTCTGGGGCCAACGTCCTGACTTTC
many	TRBV2	TRBD2	TRBJ2-1	CASSGGLAGGGSYNEQFF	TGTGCCAGCAGTGGGGGACTAGCGGGAGGAGGGTCCTACAATGAGCAGTTCTTC
many	TRBV20-1	TRBD1	TRBJ2-3	CSARAPTGTGDTQYF	TGCAGTGCTAGAGCTCCCACCGGGACAGGTGATACGCAGTATTTT
many	TRBV7-8	NA	TRBJ1-1	CASTTEHSNTEAFF	TGTGCCAGCACCACTGAACACTCGAACACTGAAGCTTTCTTT
many	TRBV7-2	NA	TRBJ2-5	CASSLNPVETQYF	TGTGCCAGCAGCTTAAATCCGGTGGAGACCCAGTACTTC
few	TRBV19	NA	TRBJ2-1	CASSNTPRSSYNEQFF	TGTGCCAGTAGTAATACACCTCGGAGCTCCTACAATGAGCAGTTCTTC
NA	TRBV19	NA	TRBJ1-1	CASNNVMNTEAFF	TGTGCCAGTAACAACGTAATGAACACTGAAGCTTTCTTT